This entry describes one T cell receptor (beta chain). Its target is unknown. V shed 6 bases and J shed 0 bases, with 20 bases lying between them. The CDR3 has 18 amino acids. Germline CDR1 SGHAT, CDR2 FQNNGV. This record belongs to a study of cytomegalovirus exposure and HLA in healthy donors. Study-level points and caveats: Sequencing had likely introduced a cluster of highly shared sequence variants as an artifact. Common viral pathogens seemed to be connected with several of the most significant clusters, according to a later analysis.

60 Vbeta and 13 Jbeta primers were used in PCR. Here immunoSEQ multiplex PCR was the method, and the copy in TCRdb shows in-frame clones only, minus some. This sample has more than 85,000 clones; 76% occur once, and the top ten carry around 15%. The chain is built from TRBV11-2 and TRBJ1-4; TRBD1 is a possible D gene (6 bases). The receptor's source is a man aged 30 to 39 in good health and CMV-seropositive. What was sequenced was PBMCs. This CDR3 is CASSRWGGTLATNEKLFF. The CDR3 DNA sequence: TGTGCCAGCAGTAGGTGGGGGGGGACACTTGCAACTAATGAAAAACTGTTTTTT.